These 30 T cell receptor beta chains were all obtained from the same sample, sequenced in a study of breast tumors, draining lymph nodes, adjacent tissues. MiXCR, applied by TCRdb to the multiplex PCR reads, yields one record per CDR3 protein. This table has 7,000 or so distinct CDR3 sequences, 43% appearing once. Specimen: tumor-adjacent breast tissue. These receptors were obtained from a female donor with breast cancer. Some clones in this sample may be carry-over from other donors' samples.

In its sample, this clonotype was seen many times. The rearrangement uses TRBV19 and TRBJ2-2; perhaps TRBD2 as D (6 bases). V lost 8 bases and J 3 bases, leaving 16 bases between the germline ends. Germline assignment: CDR1 LNHDA and CDR2 SQIVND (reference sequence). The CDR3 totals 15 residues. The CDR3 loop is CASVPSVGYTGELFF. The CDR3, as DNA: TGTGCCAGTGTCCCTAGCGTTGGGTACACCGGGGAGCTGTTTTTT.

This clonotype was found a few times. V is TRBV28 and J is TRBJ1-5; TRBD1 matches 8 bases. The germline V gene encodes CDR1 MDHEN and CDR2 SYDVKM. V dropped 6 bases and J dropped 4; count of bases not matched to a gene: 11. The CDR3 contains 16 residues. The CDR3 region is CASRVRGTGGNQPQHF. The DNA for the CDR3 is TGTGCCAGCAGGGTACGGGGGACAGGCGGGAATCAGCCCCAGCATTTT.

The chain links TRBV10-1 to TRBJ2-1, with TRBD2 matching 7 bases. The junction had 8 bases not matched to a gene; V was cut back by 6 bases and J by 6 bases. Germline CDR1 is WNHNN and CDR2 is SYGVQD (reference sequence). This CDR3 region has 14 residues. CDR3 coding DNA: TGCGCCAGCAGCGTAGGAGCGGGATGCAATGAGCAGTTCTTC. Protein product: CASSVGAGCNEQFF.

This clonotype is medium-sized (0.01 to 0.1%) in the sample. This chain joins TRBV5-1 and TRBJ1-6; no definite D call. The CDR3 has 14 residues. Per germline, CDR1 SGHRS and CDR2 YFSETQ. The V end was cut by 0 bases, the J end by 7 bases, with 8 bases between. The CDR3: CASSLASKNSPLHF. Written as DNA, the CDR3 is TGCGCCAGCAGCTTGGCTTCGAAGAATTCACCCCTCCACTTT.

V gene TRBV24-1 combines with J gene TRBJ2-3; D remains ambiguous. Trimming stripped 4 bases from V and 0 bases from J, with 10 bases between. This CDR3 comprises 15 residues. Germline V gives CDR1 KGHDR, CDR2 SFDVKD. This CDR3 reads CATSDSFRSTDTQYF. The CDR3 region has the DNA TGTGCCACCAGTGACTCGTTCCGGAGCACAGATACGCAGTATTTT.

The chain uses TRBV2 and TRBJ2-5, with 9 nucleotides matching TRBD1. CDR3 size: 13 residues. J lost 5 bases, V lost 6 bases, and 4 bases had no gene match. Germline V lookup: CDR1 SNHLY, CDR2 FYNNEI. The CDR3: CASRGDRAETQYF. CDR3 coding DNA: TGTGCCAGCAGGGGGGACAGGGCCGAGACCCAGTACTTC.

This clonotype is medium-sized in the sample. This chain connects TRBV6-5 to TRBJ2-3, with D possibly matching TRBD1 (6 bases). V was clipped by 6 bases and J by 3 bases, with 16 bases between them. Germline V gene lookup returns CDR1 MNHEY and CDR2 SVGAGI. The CDR3 has 15 amino acids. The DNA for the CDR3 is TGTGCCAGCAGCCCCGGCAGGGGTCGAACAGATACGCAGTATTTT. Translation: CASSPGRGRTDTQYF.

This chain connects TRBV19 to TRBJ2-7; 7 nucleotides agree with TRBD2. V lost 7 bases and J lost 5; bases outside the gene matches: 11. Germline loops: CDR1 LNHDA, CDR2 SQIVND (reference sequence). The CDR3 is 14 residues long. The CDR3 DNA reads TGTGCCAGTACCTCGAGCGGGGCCAGTCACGAGCAGTACTTC. This gives the protein CASTSSGASHEQYF.

The gene calls are TRBV2 and TRBJ1-1; perhaps TRBD1 as D (5 bases). Trimming shortened V by 8 bases and J by 0 bases, and 13 bases separated the two germline ends. The CDR3 sequence is 14 residues long. Germline V gene sequence: CDR1 SNHLY, CDR2 FYNNEI. The CDR3 bases are TGTGCCAGCGGTGGGCGGGGGATGAACACTGAAGCTTTCTTT. Amino acid sequence: CASGGRGMNTEAFF.

The chain is built from TRBV25-1 and TRBJ2-7, with D possibly matching TRBD2 (5 bases). Germline CDR1 is MGHDK and CDR2 is SYGVNS. Trimming stripped 1 base from V and 5 bases from J, with 15 bases between. This CDR3 comprises 15 residues. CDR3 in DNA: TGTGCCAGCAGTGAATTGAACCGGGATGTCGACGAGCAGTACTTC. Its protein is CASSELNRDVDEQYF.

This clonotype occurred a few times. This may be a read error, as it is one base from a much larger clone. V gene TRBV15 combines with J gene TRBJ2-6; D remains ambiguous. CDR1 is LNHNV and CDR2 is YYDKDF in the germline V gene (reference sequence). CDR3 length equals 15 residues. CDR3 bases: TGTGCCGCCAGCAATCCAGTCCCCGGGGCCAACGTCCTGACTTTC. This encodes CAASNPVPGANVLTF. Complete variable domain (other parts from reference TRBV15 and TRBJ2-6): DAMVIQNPRYQVTQFGKPVTLSCSQTLNHNVMYWYQQKSSQAPKLLFHYYDKDFNNEADTPDNFQSRRPNTSFCFLDIRSPGLGDTAMYLCAASNPVPGANVLTFGAGSRLTVL.

On this clonotype itself: Mismatch with germline at one junction end may stem from a read error. The rearrangement links TRBV6-5 to TRBJ2-3, with TRBD1 identical over 7 bases. Germline-derived CDR1 and CDR2 are MNHEY and SVGAGI. The CDR3 is 16 residues long. The CDR3 nucleotides read TGTGCCAGCAGGACCCGACAGGGACCAAGCACAGATGCGCAGTATTTT. It encodes CASRTRQGPSTDAQYF.

This clonotype was found many times. V gene TRBV5-1 combines with J gene TRBJ2-2; 10 bases map to TRBD2. J was trimmed by 7 bases and V by 9 bases; bases with no gene match: 9. Germline V gene data show CDR1 as SGHRS and CDR2 as YFSETQ. This CDR3 contains 14 residues. CDR3 sequence: CATGASGSGGELFF. Written as DNA, the CDR3 is TGCGCCACCGGGGCTAGCGGGAGTGGCGGGGAGCTGTTTTTT.

This clonotype was observed a few times. A much larger clone sits a single nucleotide away, making a read error possible. The chain combines TRBV20-1 with TRBJ1-1, with 7 bases identical to TRBD1. The CDR3 has 14 amino acids. The V and J ends lost 6 bases and 5 bases, in that order; junction bases with no gene match: 12. Germline V gene lookup returns CDR1 DFQATT and CDR2 SNEGSKA (reference sequence). CDR3 protein: CSASPQDRWTEAFF. For the CDR3, the DNA is TGCAGTGCCAGCCCCCAGGACAGGTGGACTGAAGCTTTCTTT.

V and J are TRBV2 and TRBJ1-5, with D uncertain. The ends were cut back, 6 bases at V and 7 bases at J, with 19 bases in the middle. The germline gives CDR1 SNHLY, CDR2 FYNNEI. The CDR3 contains 15 residues. DNA of the CDR3: TGTGCCAGCAGAGGCCGCCTGGGGATAGGCCAGCCCCAGCATTTT. As protein: CASRGRLGIGQPQHF.

This clonotype was counted many times. J is TRBJ1-4 and V is TRBV14; D is undetermined. The germline CDR1 and CDR2 sequences are SGHDN and FVKESK. The CDR3 totals 13 residues. Trimming shortened V by 4 bases and J by 8 bases, and 11 bases separated the two germline ends. The CDR3 loop is CASSLIRGEKLFF. As DNA, the CDR3 is TGTGCCAGCAGCCTAATACGTGGGGAAAAACTGTTTTTT.

The chain joins TRBV2 to TRBJ2-7; TRBD2 aligns across 13 bases. The CDR3 is made up of 15 amino acids. Germline CDR1 SNHLY, CDR2 FYNNEI. The J segment lost 2 bases and the V segment lost 7 bases, leaving 5 bases of the junction unmatched. CDR3 in amino acids: CASTEGTSGTYEQYF. The DNA of the CDR3 is TGTGCCAGCACCGAGGGGACTAGCGGGACCTACGAGCAGTACTTC.

The chain couples TRBV20-1 to TRBJ1-6, with a possible D match to TRBD1 (5 bases). Germline loops: CDR1 DFQATT, CDR2 SNEGSKA (reference sequence). The CDR3 contains 14 residues. Trimming left V 6 bases short and J 9 bases short, with 18 bases between. CDR3 bases: TGCAGTGCCACCCCGGGGGACCCAATTTCACCCCTCCACTTT. The encoded protein is CSATPGDPISPLHF.

This clonotype was seen repeatedly, ten times or more. The V and J genes are TRBV11-2 and TRBJ2-1; tentative D call: TRBD1 (5 bases). Per the germline V gene, CDR1 is SGHAT and CDR2 is FQNNGV. The CDR3 extends over 15 amino acids. V shed 5 bases and J shed 0 bases, with 11 bases lying between them. The CDR3 DNA sequence: TGTGCCAGCAGCACCAGGGTCCGCTCCTACAATGAGCAGTTCTTC. Encoded protein: CASSTRVRSYNEQFF.

The chain couples TRBV20-1 to TRBJ2-7, with D tentatively TRBD2 (6 bases). The CDR3 runs 15 residues. The germline CDR1 and CDR2 sequences are DFQATT and SNEGSKA (reference sequence). V lost 7 bases and J 0 bases, leaving 19 bases between the germline ends. This CDR3 is CSGKSRGGTSYEQYF. CDR3 DNA sequence: TGCAGTGGTAAAAGTAGGGGCGGGACCTCCTACGAGCAGTACTTC.

A word on this clonotype: This may arise from a read error, as a much more abundant clone is one base away. V and J are TRBV11-3 and TRBJ1-4; D gene unclear. This CDR3 is built from 14 residues. With 5 bases removed from V and 7 bases from J, the gap between germline ends came to 14 bases. Per the germline V gene, CDR1 is SGHNT and CDR2 is YENEEA. This CDR3 reads CASSPPGRGEKLFF. The CDR3 nucleotides are TGTGCCAGCAGCCCCCCCGGACGGGGTGAAAAACTGTTTTTT.

Ten or more counts support this clonotype. The genes are TRBV4-2 and TRBJ2-4; 7 positions agree with TRBD2. Germline-derived CDR1 and CDR2 are LGHNA and YNFKEQ. V shed 0 bases and J 4 bases; nucleotides not matched to a gene: 3. The CDR3 consists of 15 residues. The CDR3 nucleotides are TGTGCCAGCAGCCAAGATCTAGCGGAGAAAAACATTCAGTACTTC. Its protein is CASSQDLAEKNIQYF.

This clonotype was observed at least ten times. This chain joins TRBV28 and TRBJ2-7, with 11 bases lining up with TRBD2. V lost 7 bases to trimming and J lost 2 bases; unmatched junction nucleotides: 1. CDR1 and CDR2 from the germline V gene are MDHEN and SYDVKM. The CDR3 covers 13 residues. CDR3 coding DNA: TGTGCCAGCAAGACTAGCGGGACCTACGAGCAGTACTTC. It yields the protein CASKTSGTYEQYF. The full variable domain, its missing parts supplied by reference TRBV28 and TRBJ2-7, is DVKVTQSSRYLVKRTGEKVFLECVQDMDHENMFWYRQDPGLGLRLIYFSYDVKMKEKGDIPEGYSVSREKKERFSLILESASTNQTSMYLCASKTSGTYEQYFGPGTRLTVT.

Within the sample, this clonotype is medium-sized (0.01 to 0.1%). The chain joins TRBV19 to TRBJ2-7, with 10 nucleotides matching TRBD1. Germline CDR1 LNHDA, CDR2 SQIVND (reference sequence). There are 13 residues in the CDR3. V shed 5 bases, J shed 5 bases, and the junction held 3 bases outside the gene matches. The DNA of the CDR3 is TGTGCCAGTAGTTGGGGACAGGGGAACGAGCAGTACTTC. This gives the protein CASSWGQGNEQYF.

The rearrangement links TRBV7-9 to TRBJ2-7; TRBD1 agrees at 8 bases. Per germline, CDR1 SEHNR and CDR2 FQNEAQ (reference sequence). This CDR3 region has 14 residues. With V trimmed by 5 bases and J by 5 bases, 8 bases remained unmatched. CDR3 region: CASSQVAGGNEQYF. CDR3 in DNA: TGTGCCAGCAGCCAGGTCGCAGGGGGCAACGAGCAGTACTTC.

In its sample, this clonotype ranks as medium-sized. The chain couples TRBV4-3 to TRBJ1-3, with D tentatively TRBD1 (5 bases). The V gene lost 0 bases and the J gene lost 2 bases, with 14 bases spanning the gap. Germline CDR1 is LGHNA and CDR2 is YSLEER. This CDR3 contains 17 residues. The CDR3 DNA reads TGCGCCAGCAGCCAAGAAAGGGGTAGAGGCGCTGGAAACACCATATATTTT. It is translated as CASSQERGRGAGNTIYF.

This clonotype was seen only a few times. The rearrangement uses TRBV27 and TRBJ2-5, with D hard to call. CDR3 length: 13 residues. Per the germline V gene, CDR1 is MNHEY and CDR2 is SMNVEV (reference sequence). V shed 3 bases and J shed 5 bases, with 10 bases lying between them. The CDR3 protein is CASSFNLAETQYF. In DNA, the CDR3 is TGTGCCAGCAGTTTCAACCTCGCTGAGACCCAGTACTTC.

In this sample, this clonotype is medium-sized. The chain employs TRBV5-4 and TRBJ1-2; TRBD1 might be the D (6 bases). Per germline, CDR1 SGHNT and CDR2 YYREEE (reference sequence). Trimming cost V 4 bases and J 5 bases, with 12 bases left between them. This CDR3 has 13 residues. Here the CDR3 reads CASSRTETYGYTF. Here the CDR3 DNA reads TGTGCCAGCAGCCGGACAGAGACGTATGGCTACACCTTC.

This clonotype occurred many times. This sequence may be a read error, since a much larger clone differs from it by one base. This chain uses TRBV30 with TRBJ2-1; 16 positions agree with TRBD2. Germline trimming cut 4 bases from V and 9 bases from J; bases unmatched to any gene: 3. Per the germline V gene, CDR1 is GTSNPN and CDR2 is SVGIG (reference sequence). The CDR3 has 14 amino acids. CDR3 bases: TGTGCCTGGAAGGGACTAGCGGGAGGGGTTGAGCAGTTCTTC. Protein product: CAWKGLAGGVEQFF.

This clonotype was observed at least ten times. The chain is built from TRBV30 and TRBJ2-7; 15 bases line up with TRBD2. Germline V CDR1 and CDR2: GTSNPN, SVGIG (reference sequence). V trimming: 0 bases; J trimming: 5 bases; junction bases outside the gene matches: 11. The CDR3 loop spans 18 amino acids. In nucleotides, the CDR3 is TGTGCCTGGAGTGTCGCTGGACTAGCGGGAGGGCCGAGGAACGAGCAGTACTTC. The encoded protein is CAWSVAGLAGGPRNEQYF.